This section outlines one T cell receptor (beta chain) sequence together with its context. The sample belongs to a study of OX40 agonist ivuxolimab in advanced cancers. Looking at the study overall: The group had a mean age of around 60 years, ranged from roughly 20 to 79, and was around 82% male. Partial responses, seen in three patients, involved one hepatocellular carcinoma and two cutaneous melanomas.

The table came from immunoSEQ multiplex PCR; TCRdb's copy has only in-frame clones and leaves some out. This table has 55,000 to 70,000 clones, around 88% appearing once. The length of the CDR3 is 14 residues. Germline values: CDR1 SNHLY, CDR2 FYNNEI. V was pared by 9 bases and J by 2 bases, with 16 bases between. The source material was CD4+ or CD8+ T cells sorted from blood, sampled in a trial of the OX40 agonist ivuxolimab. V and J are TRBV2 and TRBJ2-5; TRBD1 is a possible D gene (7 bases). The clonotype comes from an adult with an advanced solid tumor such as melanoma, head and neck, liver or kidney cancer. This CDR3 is CARGGPGGQETQYF. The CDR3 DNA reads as TGTGCCAGGGGGGGCCCAGGGGGGCAAGAGACCCAGTACTTC.